What follows are 23 T cell receptor beta chains derived from one specimen sequenced in a study of T cell repertoires in cytomegalovirus infection. TCRdb itself ran the reads through MiXCR, one entry per CDR3 protein. Of 200,000 or so distinct CDR3 sequences listed, about 28% are singletons. Sequences were obtained from PBMCs. All receptors come from a human donor in good health (CMV status not recorded). Some clones in this sample may be carry-over from other donors' samples.

The chain is built from TRBV19 and TRBJ2-5; no definite D call. The CDR3 runs 13 residues. Germline-derived CDR1 and CDR2 are LNHDA and SQIVND (reference sequence). V was shortened by 6 bases and J by 4 bases, with 12 bases between the two germline ends. CDR3 region: CASSTQWGETQYF. The CDR3 DNA is TGTGCCAGTAGCACCCAGTGGGGAGAGACCCAGTACTTC.

This clonotype was seen only a few times. This chain links TRBV11-3 with TRBJ1-1; possibly TRBD1 for D (6 bases). The germline CDR1 and CDR2 sequences are SGHNT and YENEEA. The CDR3 loop spans 15 amino acids. The germline V and J ends were trimmed by 1 base and 6 bases, with 15 bases remaining between them. CDR3: CASSLGVRGDAEAFF. The DNA of the CDR3 is TGTGCCAGCAGCTTAGGGGTCAGGGGAGATGCTGAAGCTTTCTTT.

This clonotype was found a few times. V usage is TRBV29-1 and J usage is TRBJ2-1; D unclear. This CDR3 comprises 15 residues. V was shortened by 0 bases and J by 3 bases, with 12 bases between the two germline ends. Germline V lookup: CDR1 SQVTM, CDR2 ANQGSEA. The CDR3 reads CSVEESVGVYNEQFF. CDR3 coding DNA: TGCAGCGTTGAAGAGAGTGTGGGTGTCTACAATGAGCAGTTCTTC.

The sample holds a few counts of this clonotype. The chain carries TRBV6-5 and TRBJ1-2; possibly TRBD1 for D (6 bases). Per germline, CDR1 MNHEY and CDR2 SVGAGI. Trimming stripped 2 bases from V and 5 bases from J, with 12 bases between. The CDR3 runs 14 residues. Here the CDR3 DNA reads TGTGCCAGCAGTTACGGGGGGCGTGGATATGGCTACACCTTC. Amino acid sequence: CASSYGGRGYGYTF.

V is TRBV11-2 and J is TRBJ1-5, with D hard to call. CDR1 is SGHAT and CDR2 is FQNNGV in the germline V gene. V was cut by 5 bases and J by 0 bases, with 17 bases left in between. The CDR3 length is 17 residues. CDR3 amino acids: CASSLNLGTYSNQPQHF. DNA of the CDR3: TGTGCCAGCAGCCTAAATCTAGGAACCTATAGCAATCAGCCCCAGCATTTT.

In this sample, this clonotype turned up a few times. The chain combines TRBV7-6 with TRBJ1-5, with D perhaps matching TRBD1 (5 bases). Germline CDR1 reads SGHVS; CDR2 reads FNYEAQ. CDR3 size: 14 residues. V was shortened by 5 bases and J by 10 bases, with 18 bases between the two germline ends. The DNA of the CDR3 is TGTGCCAGCAGCCTGGGGCAGAAGCCCTTCCCCCAGCATTTT. As protein: CASSLGQKPFPQHF.

The rearrangement joins TRBV7-2 to TRBJ1-1; 8 nucleotides match TRBD1. Trimming took 5 bases from V and 11 from J; bases not matched to a gene: 10. Germline V gene sequence: CDR1 SGHTA, CDR2 FQGNSA. This CDR3 contains 13 residues. CDR3 residues: CASSASSGGLAFF. CDR3 bases: TGTGCCAGCAGCGCGTCGTCAGGGGGCTTGGCTTTCTTT.

This clonotype was recorded a few times. The chain joins TRBV7-2 to TRBJ2-7, with 7 positions matching TRBD1. The V gene's germline CDR1 is SGHTA and CDR2 FQGNSA. Trimming removed 3 bases from V and 3 bases from J; junction bases left unmatched: 8. The CDR3 spans 15 residues. In DNA form, the CDR3 reads TGTGCCAGCAGCTTTACCGGGACAGACCGCTACGAGCAGTACTTC. Translation: CASSFTGTDRYEQYF.

The rearrangement links TRBV7-3 to TRBJ2-1; D may correspond to TRBD1 or TRBD2 (5 bases each). CDR1 and CDR2 (germline): SGHTA, FQGTGA. Trimming took off 1 base at V and 10 bases at J, with 14 bases between the two ends. CDR3 size: 14 residues. DNA of the CDR3: TGTGCCAGCAGCTTAAGTACAGATGGGGGAGAGCAGTTCTTC. This encodes CASSLSTDGGEQFF.

The rearrangement joins TRBV10-3 to TRBJ1-1, with D possibly matching TRBD1 (5 bases). Trimming removed 9 bases from V and 4 bases from J, with 12 bases in between. The CDR3 totals 12 residues. Germline V lookup: CDR1 ENHRY, CDR2 SYGVKD. The CDR3, as DNA: TGTGCCATACGTCCTGGGGGCACTGAAGCTTTCTTT. It translates to CAIRPGGTEAFF.

This clonotype showed up just a few times. The gene calls are TRBV18 and TRBJ1-2; TRBD1 aligns across 7 bases. The V and J ends lost 1 base and 10 bases, in that order; junction bases with no gene match: 12. The CDR3 covers 15 residues. Germline V gives CDR1 KGHSH, CDR2 LQKENI. The CDR3 loop is CASSPQIDREDSYTF. The DNA for the CDR3 is TGTGCCAGCTCACCACAAATTGACAGGGAGGATTCCTACACCTTC.

The chain combines TRBV20-1 with TRBJ2-3, with D perhaps TRBD2 (6 bases). With 5 bases removed from V and 3 bases from J, the gap between germline ends came to 15 bases. The CDR3 totals 14 residues. Germline V lookup: CDR1 DFQATT, CDR2 SNEGSKA (reference sequence). The CDR3 DNA reads TGCAGTGCTCCTGACTGGGGGGAGACAGATACGCAGTATTTT. Protein product: CSAPDWGETDTQYF.

The chain combines TRBV20-1 with TRBJ2-5, with 8 nucleotides matching TRBD2. Unmatched junction bases numbered 2, after V lost 5 bases and J lost 0 bases. The CDR3 consists of 13 residues. Germline V gives CDR1 DFQATT, CDR2 SNEGSKA (reference sequence). CDR3 protein: CSARGGYQETQYF. CDR3 bases: TGCAGTGCTCGGGGGGGGTACCAAGAGACCCAGTACTTC.

The V gene is TRBV12-3 or TRBV12-4, the J gene TRBJ1-3; TRBD1 aligns across 9 bases. The CDR3 has 14 residues. The V and J ends lost 11 bases and 2 bases, in that order; junction bases with no gene match: 7. The CDR3 region is CASRTGDTGNTIYF. Here the CDR3 DNA reads TGTGCCTCCCGGACAGGGGATACTGGAAACACCATATATTTT.

This clonotype was detected a few times. The V call is TRBV10-3, the J call TRBJ2-1; 7 bases match TRBD2. The CDR3 extends over 15 amino acids. V was pared by 6 bases and J by 6 bases, with 11 bases of the junction left unmatched. The germline CDR1 and CDR2 sequences are ENHRY and SYGVKD. CDR3 nucleotide sequence: TGTGCCATCAGGTCTAGCGGAGCCGGTGGCAATGAGCAGTTCTTC. Amino acid sequence: CAIRSSGAGGNEQFF.

V is TRBV28 and J is TRBJ2-7; D perhaps matches TRBD2 (5 bases). Per the germline V gene, CDR1 is MDHEN and CDR2 is SYDVKM. The CDR3 sequence is 15 residues long. Trimming took 2 bases from V and 0 from J, leaving 11 bases between them. The CDR3 DNA reads TGTGCCAGCAGTTTACATCCCGCGGGCTCCTACGAGCAGTACTTC. Encoded protein: CASSLHPAGSYEQYF.

This chain joins TRBV7-3 and TRBJ2-2, with TRBD1 matching over 7 bases. V lost 6 bases to trimming and J lost 5 bases; unmatched junction nucleotides: 3. The CDR3 totals 13 residues. Germline V gene data show CDR1 as SGHTA and CDR2 as FQGTGA. The CDR3 coding sequence is TGTGCCAGCAGGACAGGGTTGACCGGGGAGCTGTTTTTT. Translation: CASRTGLTGELFF.

This clonotype was recorded only once. This chain uses TRBV7-8 with TRBJ2-3; D is unclear. Germline V gives CDR1 SGHVS, CDR2 FQNEAQ. This CDR3 has 9 amino acids. The V gene lost 11 bases and the J gene lost 6 bases, with 6 bases spanning the gap. For the CDR3, the DNA is TGTGCCCTCGAGGATACGCAGTATTTT. It translates to CALEDTQYF. Based on the CDR3 plus reference TRBV7-8 and TRBJ2-3, the full variable domain is GAGVSQSPRYKVAKRGQDVALRCDPISGHVSLFWYQQALGQGPEFLTYFQNEAQLDKSGLPSDRFFAERPEGSVSTLKIQRTQQEDSAVYLCALEDTQYFGPGTRLTVL.

The chain recombines TRBV18 with TRBJ2-1, with TRBD1 matching 8 bases. CDR1 KGHSH and CDR2 LQKENI come from the germline V gene. The CDR3 totals 15 residues. Trimming at V came to 6 bases and at J to 10 bases, leaving 14 bases not matched to a gene. The CDR3 loop reads CASSLQGGVLGEQFF. Written as DNA, the CDR3 is TGTGCCAGCTCCCTACAGGGGGGAGTTCTAGGGGAGCAGTTCTTC.

This clonotype was found many times. This rearrangement joins TRBV7-2 to TRBJ1-1; possible D gene TRBD1, 5 bases. The CDR3 contains 15 residues. Germline values: CDR1 SGHTA, CDR2 FQGNSA. Trimming removed 5 bases at V and 0 bases at J, with 13 bases between. The CDR3 here is CASSPGGSMNTEAFF. CDR3 nucleotides: TGTGCCAGCAGCCCCGGGGGATCCATGAACACTGAAGCTTTCTTT.

J is TRBJ1-2 and V is TRBV10-3, with D hard to call. V was pared by 0 bases and J by 8 bases, with 7 bases between. Germline V gene data show CDR1 as ENHRY and CDR2 as SYGVKD. The CDR3 sequence is 12 residues long. The CDR3 sequence is CAISESKGGYTF. In DNA, the CDR3 is TGTGCCATCAGTGAGTCGAAGGGAGGCTACACCTTC.

This clonotype turned up a few times. V and J are TRBV11-3 and TRBJ2-7, with 11 bases fitting TRBD1. This CDR3 has 13 residues. The germline V gene has CDR1 SGHNT and CDR2 YENEEA. V shed 5 bases, J shed 5 bases, and the junction held 2 bases outside the gene matches. CDR3 DNA: TGTGCCAGCAGCGGGGACAGGGGGAACGAGCAGTACTTC. As protein: CASSGDRGNEQYF.

This chain joins TRBV9 and TRBJ1-4; 10 bases are shared with TRBD1. Germline V CDR1 and CDR2: SGDLS, YYNGEE. The trim removed 2 bases at V and 3 bases at J, leaving 1 base unmatched. The CDR3 sequence is 15 residues long. This chain's CDR3 is CASSVGTGANEKLFF. CDR3 in DNA: TGTGCCAGCAGCGTCGGGACAGGGGCTAATGAAAAACTGTTTTTT.